This T cell receptor (beta chain) was captured in a study of beta chain features in type 1 diabetes. The germline CDR1 and CDR2 sequences are SGHRS and YFSETQ. Trimming cost V 4 bases and J 6 bases; bases outside gene matches: 7. The CDR3 contains 13 residues. Broader study findings: There was a moderate but significant shortening of TCRB CDR3s in all four CD4+ subsets of Type 1 diabetes patients.

In this sample, this clone turned up a few times. Its antigen is unknown. What was sequenced were expressed TCRB transcripts, since all of the isolated RNA had been reverse transcribed. TCRdb keeps only in-frame clones here, not all; method: immunoSEQ multiplex PCR. The table shows hundreds of thousands of clones, with 13% occurring only once. The TCR was taken from a man aged 18 to 35 with type 1 diabetes. The sequenced sample was naive CD4+ T cells from blood. This sequence joins TRBV5-1 and TRBJ2-7; 7 bases match TRBD1. The CDR3, as DNA: TGCGCCAGCAGCCCAGGACAGGTTCTCGAGCAGTACTTC. It codes for CASSPGQVLEQYF.